This record looks at one TCR beta chain sequence and its context. The method was immunoSEQ multiplex PCR; TCRdb's version includes in-frame clones alone and lacks a portion of them. Of nearly 350,000 clones in the sample, about four fifths were seen once. V trimming: 10 bases; J trimming: 1 base; junction bases outside the gene matches: 9. Per germline, CDR1 MDHEN and CDR2 SYDVKM. This CDR3 spans 17 amino acids. This entry is derived from a study of blood T cell repertoires in COVID-19. The sequence was obtained from a man younger than 45 with active or convalescent COVID-19. V and J are TRBV28 and TRBJ2-6; 11 bases align to TRBD2. The sequenced sample consisted of peripheral blood. The CDR3 coding sequence is TGTGCCACCCGGACTAGCGGGTGGGTATCTGGGGCCAACGTCCTGACTTTC. This codes for CATRTSGWVSGANVLTF.